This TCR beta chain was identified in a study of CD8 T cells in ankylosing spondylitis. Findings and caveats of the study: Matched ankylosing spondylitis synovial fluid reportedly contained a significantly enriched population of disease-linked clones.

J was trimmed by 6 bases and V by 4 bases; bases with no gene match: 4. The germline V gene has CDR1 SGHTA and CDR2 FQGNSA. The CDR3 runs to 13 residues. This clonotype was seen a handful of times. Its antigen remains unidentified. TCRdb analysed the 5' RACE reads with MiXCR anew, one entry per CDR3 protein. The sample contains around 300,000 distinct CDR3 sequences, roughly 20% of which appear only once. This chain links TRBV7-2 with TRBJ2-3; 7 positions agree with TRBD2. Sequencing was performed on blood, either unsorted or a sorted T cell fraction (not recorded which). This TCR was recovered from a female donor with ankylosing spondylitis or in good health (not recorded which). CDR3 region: CASSSGRGDTQYF. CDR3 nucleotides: TGTGCCAGCAGCTCTGGGCGGGGGGATACGCAGTATTTT.